The 24 T cell receptor beta chains below were found in one sample sequenced in a study of tissue T cells after allogeneic stem cell transplantation. Time point given: mouse harvest day 14 after allogeneic transplant. Tail vein injection delivered 10^7 T-cell-depleted bone marrow cells and 10^6 splenic CD5+ T cells. Assay used: immunoSEQ multiplex PCR; TCRdb lists only in-frame clones, some missing. The repertoire holds fewer than 5,000 clones, with around 43% as singletons. Sequenced input: gut tissue. These receptor sequences come from a female BALB/c mouse given C57BL/6 T cells with graft-versus-host disease after an allogeneic hematopoietic cell transplant.

This clone occurred once. Gene names are the mouse ones. With the read ending 1 residue before the CDR3 end, the germline J gene is used to fill in that end. The V call is TRBV26, the J call TRBJ1-1; no definite D call. The CDR3 contains 12 residues. Trimming cost V 7 bases and J 1 base, with 7 bases left between them. Looked up from germline, CDR1 is KGHPV and CDR2 is FQNQEV (reference sequence). This chain's CDR3 is CASTGGNTEVFF. CDR3 bases read: TGTGCCAGCACAGGAGGGAACACAGAAGTCTTC.

This clone came up a few times. These gene names are mouse names. The read halts 1 residue ahead of the CDR3 end, with the missing end drawn from the germline J gene. The chain recombines TRBV26 with TRBJ2-7; D may be TRBD1 (6 bases). CDR1 is KGHPV and CDR2 is FQNQEV in the germline V gene (reference sequence). With 3 bases removed from V and 2 bases from J, the gap between germline ends came to 8 bases. The length of the CDR3 is 13 residues. The covered CDR3 bases are TGTGCCAGCAGTCTTGGGGACACCTATGAACAGTAC. This encodes CASSLGDTYEQY. The whole CDR3 protein reads CASSLGDTYEQYF.

This clone was observed a few times. Mouse gene names apply. The CDR3 is cut off 1 residue early in the read; its end comes from the germline J gene. The chain has TRBV26 and TRBJ2-7; a possible D gene is TRBD1 (6 bases). This CDR3 is 12 amino acids long. Germline loops: CDR1 KGHPV, CDR2 FQNQEV (reference sequence). The V end lost 6 bases, the J end lost 4 bases, and 10 bases lay between the germline ends. The CDR3 loop reads CASRNTGYEQYF. CDR3 bases read: TGTGCCAGCAGGAACACAGGGTATGAACAGTAC.

With respect to this clone: Germline and genes: mouse. The CDR3 spells CASSQGGTSAETLYF. CDR3 bases read: TGTGCCAGCAGCCAAGGTGGGACTAGTGCAGAAACGCTGTAT. This chain links TRBV2 with TRBJ2-3; tentatively, D is TRBD2 (6 bases). The read is 1 residue too short to cover the CDR3 end, so that end is filled in from the germline J gene. The V gene lost 1 base and the J gene lost 0 bases, with 8 bases spanning the gap. The CDR3 runs 15 residues. Germline lookup yields CDR1 LGHNA and CDR2 YSYQKL.

This clone was counted a few times. Mouse gene names apply. Read coverage stops 1 residue before the CDR3 terminus; the germline J gene supplies the remainder. V usage is TRBV26 and J usage is TRBJ2-1, with 10 bases matching TRBD2. The CDR3 is 15 amino acids. Germline CDR1 is KGHPV and CDR2 is FQNQEV (reference sequence). The V segment lost 2 bases and the J segment 3 bases; nucleotides outside the gene matches: 1. CDR3 loop: CASSLGLGVYAEQFF. The part of the CDR3 DNA that was read is TGTGCCAGCAGTCTGGGACTGGGGGTCTATGCTGAGCAGTTC.

A remark on this clone: Gene names follow the mouse nomenclature. With the read ending 1 residue before the CDR3 end, the germline J gene is used to fill in that end. The rearrangement links TRBV26 to TRBJ2-4; 7 bases agree with TRBD1. Germline lookup yields CDR1 KGHPV and CDR2 FQNQEV (reference sequence). J lost 0 bases, V lost 6 bases, and 3 bases had no gene match. This CDR3 has 14 amino acids. The CDR3 spells CASSLQGSQNTLYF. CDR3 DNA (partial): TGTGCCAGCAGCCTACAGGGGAGTCAAAACACCTTGTAC.

A note on this clone: These gene names are mouse names. The CDR3 extends 1 residue past the end of the read, so its final part is completed from the germline J gene. V usage is TRBV3 and J usage is TRBJ2-7; 9 positions match TRBD2. Germline V gene data show CDR1 as SNHLY and CDR2 as FYNGKV (reference sequence). The CDR3 runs to 13 residues. The junction had 1 base not matched to a gene; V was cut back by 3 bases and J by 4 bases. The CDR3 sequence: CASSLTGGYEQYF. The DNA read from the CDR3 is TGTGCCAGCAGCTTGACTGGGGGATATGAACAGTAC.

Notes on this clone: Gene names follow the mouse nomenclature. The read terminates 1 residue ahead of where the CDR3 ends, so the germline J gene completes it. The rearrangement uses TRBV26 and TRBJ1-1; D unresolved. This CDR3 is 14 amino acids long. CDR1 is KGHPV and CDR2 is FQNQEV in the germline V gene (reference sequence). V was trimmed by 4 bases and J by 0 bases, leaving 9 bases between them. The DNA read from the CDR3 is TGTGCCAGCAGTCCAGGTTCTGCAAACACAGAAGTCTTC. Its protein is CASSPGSANTEVF. The entire CDR3 is CASSPGSANTEVFF.

Concerning this clone: Gene names and germline match the mouse. The read terminates 1 residue ahead of where the CDR3 ends, so the germline J gene completes it. The chain is built from TRBV2 and TRBJ2-7; D perhaps matches TRBD1 (6 bases). The V gene lost 0 bases and the J gene lost 3 bases, with 9 bases spanning the gap. Germline V gene data show CDR1 as LGHNA and CDR2 as YSYQKL. The CDR3 totals 14 residues. The DNA read from the CDR3 is TGTGCCAGCAGCCAAGAGAGAGGGGGCTATGAACAGTAC. It translates to CASSQERGGYEQY. The whole CDR3 reads CASSQERGGYEQYF.

This clone is medium-sized (0.01 to 0.1%). Gene names are the mouse ones. The CDR3 end is not reached by the read, which stops 1 residue before it; the germline J gene fills it in. V gene TRBV14 combines with J gene TRBJ1-3; 7 nucleotides agree with TRBD1. Germline V gives CDR1 SGHDT, CDR2 FRDEAV. After removal of 9 bases from V and 4 bases from J, the junction contained 7 bases not matched to a gene. The CDR3 runs 13 residues. The CDR3 reads CANKTGRGNTLYF. The covered CDR3 bases are TGTGCCAACAAGACAGGGAGGGGAAATACGCTCTAT.

Points on this clone: Any gene name here is a mouse gene name. CDR3 in amino acids: CASSPGTSYEQYF. CDR3 DNA, as far as it was read: TGTGCCAGCAGCCCTGGGACTTCCTATGAACAGTAC. The chain combines TRBV4 with TRBJ2-7, with D perhaps TRBD2 (6 bases). Read coverage stops 1 residue before the CDR3 terminus; the germline J gene supplies the remainder. There are 13 residues in the CDR3. V was trimmed by 5 bases and J by 1 base, leaving 9 bases between them. Germline CDR1 LGHDT, CDR2 YNNKQL (reference sequence).

This clone occurred a few times. Gene names refer to mouse genes. With the read ending 1 residue before the CDR3 end, the germline J gene is used to fill in that end. V usage is TRBV5 and J usage is TRBJ2-4, with 12 bases lining up with TRBD2. The CDR3 extends over 16 amino acids. The V gene end was trimmed by 4 bases and the J gene end by 2 bases; junction bases not matched to a gene: 4. From germline, CDR1 is LGHNA and CDR2 YNLKQL (reference sequence). CDR3 residues: CASSPGTGGPQNTLYF. CDR3 bases read: TGTGCCAGCAGCCCCGGGACTGGGGGGCCTCAAAACACCTTGTAC.

This clone showed up just a few times. Mouse names are used for the genes. The DNA ends 1 residue before the CDR3 does, and the rest of the CDR3 is filled in from the germline J gene. V and J are TRBV13-3 and TRBJ1-6; D possibly corresponds to TRBD1 (6 bases). TRBJ1-6 is reported as an ORF; its role is uncertain. Trimming shortened V by 3 bases and J by 5 bases, and 6 bases separated the two germline ends. This CDR3 has 13 amino acids. Germline V gene data show CDR1 as NNHDY and CDR2 as SYVADS. CDR3 in amino acids: CASSGTDNSPLYF. CDR3 DNA (partial): TGTGCCAGCAGTGGGACAGATAATTCGCCCCTCTAC.

Comment on this clone: Mouse gene names apply. The missing CDR3 end, 1 residue past where the read stops, is filled in from the germline J gene. This chain links TRBV3 with TRBJ1-4; a possible D gene is TRBD1 (6 bases). The CDR3 spans 14 residues. The germline V and J ends were trimmed by 4 bases and 3 bases, with 9 bases remaining between them. The germline V gene encodes CDR1 SNHLY and CDR2 FYNGKV (reference sequence). The sequenced part of the CDR3 DNA is TGTGCCAGCAGCTCCCAGGGGACCAACGAAAGATTATTT. The encoded protein is CASSSQGTNERLF. Given in full, the CDR3 is CASSSQGTNERLFF.

With regard to this clone: The germline gene is not matched at one end of the junction; a read error may be the cause. The gene names given are mouse names. The read finishes 1 residue shy of the CDR3 end, and the germline J gene is used to complete it. V and J are TRBV26 and TRBJ2-3; 8 nucleotides match TRBD2. This CDR3 contains 15 residues. Per the germline V gene, CDR1 is KGHPV and CDR2 is FQNQEV (reference sequence). This CDR3 reads CARSRTGTSAETLYF. CDR3 bases read: TGTGCCCGCAGCCGGACTGGGACTAGTGCAGAAACGCTGTAT.

As for this clone: Gene and germline names: mouse. The read gets to within 1 residue of the CDR3 end, and the germline J gene fills in the rest. J is TRBJ2-4 and V is TRBV3; no clear D gene. CDR3 length: 14 amino acids. V was cut by 0 bases and J by 0 bases, with 4 bases left in between. Germline CDR1 SNHLY, CDR2 FYNGKV (reference sequence). CDR3: CASSLAYSQNTLYF. The sequenced part of the CDR3 DNA is TGTGCCAGCAGCTTAGCCTATAGTCAAAACACCTTGTAC.

This clone occurred a few times. Mouse gene names apply. Sequencing ends 1 residue short of the CDR3 end; the germline J gene provides the rest. The J gene is TRBJ1-2, the V gene TRBV26; D is unclear. Trimming removed 2 bases at V and 2 bases at J, with 3 bases between. From germline, CDR1 is KGHPV and CDR2 FQNQEV (reference sequence). There are 12 residues in the CDR3. CDR3 bases read: TGTGCCAGCAGTCTGGGGAACTCCGACTACACC. This gives the protein CASSLGNSDYT. The entire CDR3 protein is CASSLGNSDYTF.

Concerning this clone: Gene names and germline refer to mouse. Read data end 1 residue before the CDR3 end; the end is taken from the germline J gene. The rearrangement joins TRBV3 to TRBJ2-7; the match to TRBD2 covers 12 bases. The germline gives CDR1 SNHLY, CDR2 FYNGKV (reference sequence). The CDR3 runs 14 residues. V lost 1 base to trimming and J lost 5 bases; unmatched junction nucleotides: 0. CDR3 bases read: TGTGCCAGCAGCTTAGGACTGGGGGGGCATGAACAGTAC. Residues: CASSLGLGGHEQY. The CDR3 in its entirety is CASSLGLGGHEQYF.

On this clone itself: The listed genes are named as in mouse. The sequenced fragment ends 1 residue before the CDR3 boundary, so the rest is inferred from the germline J gene. The rearrangement links TRBV3 to TRBJ1-1; 7 nucleotides agree with TRBD1. Germline CDR1 reads SNHLY; CDR2 reads FYNGKV (reference sequence). CDR3 length equals 12 residues. J was trimmed by 8 bases and V by 2 bases; bases with no gene match: 2. CDR3 in amino acids: CASSLPRGEVFF. CDR3 DNA, as far as it was read: TGTGCCAGCAGCTTACCCAGGGGGGAAGTCTTC.

This clone was detected only a few times. Mouse names are used for the genes. The read ends 1 residue early relative to the CDR3; the germline J gene fills the gap. The chain uses TRBV3 and TRBJ1-1; D gene ambiguous. This CDR3 comprises 13 residues. V lost 5 bases and J lost 3, with 10 bases in between. CDR1 SNHLY and CDR2 FYNGKV come from the germline V gene (reference sequence). The sequenced part of the CDR3 DNA is TGTGCCAGCAGCCCCCGCGGCCACACAGAAGTCTTC. It specifies CASSPRGHTEVF. The full CDR3 protein is CASSPRGHTEVFF.

Notes on this clone: Genes here carry mouse names. The read is 1 residue too short to cover the CDR3 end, so that end is filled in from the germline J gene. The chain recombines TRBV3 with TRBJ1-4, with D tentatively TRBD1 (6 bases). Per germline, CDR1 SNHLY and CDR2 FYNGKV (reference sequence). This CDR3 is built from 16 residues. V was clipped by 5 bases and J by 0 bases, with 13 bases between them. CDR3 sequence reads: CASSHPGQFSNERLFF. The sequenced CDR3 bases are TGTGCCAGCAGCCATCCGGGACAATTTTCCAACGAAAGATTATTT.

To note about this clone: The listed genes are named as in mouse. The DNA read from the CDR3 is TGTGCCAGCAGTCTGGCAGGGGGCGACTCCGACTACACC. It specifies CASSLAGGDSDYT. The CDR3 as a whole reads CASSLAGGDSDYTF. The chain carries TRBV26 and TRBJ1-2, with TRBD1 matching over 8 bases. The read ends 1 residue before the CDR3 terminus; that terminus is restored from the germline J gene. V lost 2 bases, J lost 3 bases, and 2 bases stayed unmatched. The V gene's germline CDR1 is KGHPV and CDR2 FQNQEV (reference sequence). CDR3 length: 14 amino acids.

This clone was found a few times. Genes and germline are mouse. The missing CDR3 end, 1 residue past where the read stops, is filled in from the germline J gene. J is TRBJ2-1 and V is TRBV13-3; 10 bases agree with TRBD1. CDR1 and CDR2 (germline): NNHDY, SYVADS. With 4 bases clipped from V and 7 bases from J, the junction kept 5 bases outside the gene matches. The length of the CDR3 is 14 residues. The part of the CDR3 DNA that was read is TGTGCCAGCAGTCGACAGGGGGCGCGGGCTGAGCAGTTC. It is translated as CASSRQGARAEQF. The whole CDR3 sequence is CASSRQGARAEQFF.

A few counts support this clone. The gene names here belong to mouse. The read stops 1 residue short of the end of the CDR3; the missing end is completed from the germline J gene. The chain carries TRBV16 and TRBJ2-5, with 12 nucleotides matching TRBD1. V was clipped by 3 bases and J by 7 bases; unmatched bases: 5. Germline CDR1 SGHSA, CDR2 FRNQAP. The CDR3 loop spans 15 amino acids. The part of the CDR3 DNA that was read is TGTGCAAGCAGCTTTCCGGGACAGGGGGCGAACACCCAGTAC. This gives the protein CASSFPGQGANTQY. The entire CDR3 protein is CASSFPGQGANTQYF.